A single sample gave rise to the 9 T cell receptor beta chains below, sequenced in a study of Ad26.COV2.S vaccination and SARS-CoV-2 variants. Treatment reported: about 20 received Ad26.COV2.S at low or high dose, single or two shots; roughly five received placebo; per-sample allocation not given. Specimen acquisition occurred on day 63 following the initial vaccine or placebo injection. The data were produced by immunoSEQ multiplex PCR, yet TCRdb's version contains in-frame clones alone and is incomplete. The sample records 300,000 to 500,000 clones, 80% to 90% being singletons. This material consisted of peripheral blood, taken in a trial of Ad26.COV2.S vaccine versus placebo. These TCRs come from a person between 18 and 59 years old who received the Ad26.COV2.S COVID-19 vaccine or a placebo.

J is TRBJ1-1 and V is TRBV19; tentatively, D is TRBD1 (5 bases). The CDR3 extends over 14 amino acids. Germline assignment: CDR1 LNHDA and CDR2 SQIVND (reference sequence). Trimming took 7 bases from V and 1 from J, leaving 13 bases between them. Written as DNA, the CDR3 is TGTGCCAGTACCTTGACAGTTACGAACACTGAAGCTTTCTTT. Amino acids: CASTLTVTNTEAFF.

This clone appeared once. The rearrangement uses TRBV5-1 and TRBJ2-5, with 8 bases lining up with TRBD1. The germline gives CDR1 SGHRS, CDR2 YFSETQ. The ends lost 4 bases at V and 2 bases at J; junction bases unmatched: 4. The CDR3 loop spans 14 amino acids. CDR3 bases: TGCGCCAGCAGCAGGGGACAGGCACAAGAGACCCAGTACTTC. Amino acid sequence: CASSRGQAQETQYF.

CDR3 DNA: TGCGCCAGCAGTGAGACCGGGTGGGATGGTAATGAAAAACTGTTTTTT. Residues: CASSETGWDGNEKLFF. The V and J genes are TRBV10-1 and TRBJ1-4, with unresolved D. The V end was cut by 2 bases, the J end by 4 bases, with 14 bases between. Germline V lookup: CDR1 WNHNN, CDR2 SYGVQD (reference sequence). CDR3 length: 16 amino acids.

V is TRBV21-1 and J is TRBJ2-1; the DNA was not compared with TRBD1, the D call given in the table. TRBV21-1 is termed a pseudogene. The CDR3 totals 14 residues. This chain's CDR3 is CASSKRQGAIGQFF. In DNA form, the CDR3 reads TGTGCCAGCAGCAAACGGCAGGGGGCTATCGGGCAGTTCTTC.

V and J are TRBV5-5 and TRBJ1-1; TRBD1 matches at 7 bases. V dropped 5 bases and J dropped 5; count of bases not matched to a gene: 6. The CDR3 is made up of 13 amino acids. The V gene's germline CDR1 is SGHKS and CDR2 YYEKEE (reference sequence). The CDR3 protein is CASRRTGGTEAFF. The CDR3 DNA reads TGTGCCAGCAGGAGGACAGGCGGTACTGAAGCTTTCTTT. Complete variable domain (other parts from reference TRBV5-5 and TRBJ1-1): DAGVTQSPTHLIKTRGQQVTLRCSPISGHKSVSWYQQVLGQGPQFIFQYYEKEERGRGNFPDRFSARQFPNYSSELNVNALLLGDSALYLCASRRTGGTEAFFGQGTRLTVV.

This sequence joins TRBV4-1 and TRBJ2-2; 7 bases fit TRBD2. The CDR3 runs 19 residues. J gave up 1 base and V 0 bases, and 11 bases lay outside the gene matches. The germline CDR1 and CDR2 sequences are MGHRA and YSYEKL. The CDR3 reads CASSQERGLGGGNTGELFF. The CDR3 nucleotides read TGCGCCAGCAGCCAAGAGCGCGGACTTGGCGGGGGGAACACCGGGGAGCTGTTTTTT.

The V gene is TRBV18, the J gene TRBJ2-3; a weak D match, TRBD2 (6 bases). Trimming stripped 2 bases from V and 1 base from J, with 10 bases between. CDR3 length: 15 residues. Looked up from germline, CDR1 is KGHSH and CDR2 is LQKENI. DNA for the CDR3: TGTGCCAGCTCACCAGGAGGGGTCGGCACAGATACGCAGTATTTT. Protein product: CASSPGGVGTDTQYF.

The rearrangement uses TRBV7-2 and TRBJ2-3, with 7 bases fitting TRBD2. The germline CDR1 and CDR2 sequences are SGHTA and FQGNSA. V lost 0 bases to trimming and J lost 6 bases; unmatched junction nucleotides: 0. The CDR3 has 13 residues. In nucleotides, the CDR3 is TGTGCCAGCAGCTTAGCCGGGAGGGATACGCAGTATTTT. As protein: CASSLAGRDTQYF. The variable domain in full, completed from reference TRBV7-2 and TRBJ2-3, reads GAGVSQSPSNKVTEKGKDVELRCDPISGHTALYWYRQSLGQGLEFLIYFQGNSAPDKSGLPSDRFSAERTGGSVSTLTIQRTQQEDSAVYLCASSLAGRDTQYFGPGTRLTVL.

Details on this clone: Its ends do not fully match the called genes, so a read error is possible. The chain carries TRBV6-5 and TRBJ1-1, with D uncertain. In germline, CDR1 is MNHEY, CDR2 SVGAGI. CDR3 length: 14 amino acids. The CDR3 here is CASSPGGLKTEAFF. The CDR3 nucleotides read TGTGCCAGCAGCCCGGGTGGGTTGAAGACTGAAGCTTTCTTT.